This TCR beta chain was obtained from a study of blood T cells in healthy people across ages. Sample-barcoded 5' priming and a J-beta primer mix drove a second PCR of roughly 6 to 12 cycles. MiXCR was run by TCRdb on the 5' RACE reads, yielding one entry per CDR3 protein. The sample includes 650,000 to 900,000 distinct CDR3 sequences, approximately 65% of them seen just once. The donors, aged roughly 6 to 95, were healthy Caucasians from Russia. The CDR3 runs 14 residues. The V and J ends lost 6 bases and 7 bases respectively, with 15 bases between them. The germline gives CDR1 MNHEY, CDR2 SVGAGI. Overall study findings and caveats: In these data, TCR beta diversity tracked strongly with naive T cell percentage. The fall in TCR beta diversity per million T cells was roughly linear with age.

Details on this clonotype: Its antigen is undetermined.

Sample: blood. The chain uses TRBV6-5 and TRBJ1-4; D is possibly TRBD1 (5 bases). The clonotype originates from a man under 40 in good health. The CDR3: CASRTKGNSEKLFF. The CDR3 bases are TGTGCCAGCAGAACTAAGGGGAATAGTGAAAAACTGTTTTTT.